This note documents a single T cell receptor (beta chain) sequence. The antigen is not known. The sample belongs to a study of CD8+CD57+ T cells in acquired aplastic anemia. Study-wide findings and caveats: Found in both controls and patients were almost 30 CD8+ CDR3 sequences.

Individuals selected for sequencing had exhibited CD8+CD57+ cell expansion on flow cytometry. Severe acquired aplastic anemia was present in all patients. Genomic DNA served as template for TCR beta VDJ and CDR3 profiling. TCRdb fed the reads into MiXCR, producing one record per CDR3 protein. The sample holds about 150,000 distinct CDR3 sequences, just over 50% seen once. The germline gives CDR1 SNHLY, CDR2 FYNNEI. V lost 6 bases, J lost 2 bases, and 17 bases lay in between. The CDR3 contains 16 residues. J is TRBJ1-5 and V is TRBV2, with a possible D match to TRBD1 (6 bases). The clonotype originates from a human donor with aplastic anemia. Sequencing used sorted CD4+, CD8+, or CD8+CD57+ T cells (not recorded which) from PBMCs. The CDR3 reads CASSALGGAGNQPQHF. The CDR3, as DNA: TGTGCCAGCAGCGCCCTCGGGGGGGCAGGCAATCAGCCCCAGCATTTT.